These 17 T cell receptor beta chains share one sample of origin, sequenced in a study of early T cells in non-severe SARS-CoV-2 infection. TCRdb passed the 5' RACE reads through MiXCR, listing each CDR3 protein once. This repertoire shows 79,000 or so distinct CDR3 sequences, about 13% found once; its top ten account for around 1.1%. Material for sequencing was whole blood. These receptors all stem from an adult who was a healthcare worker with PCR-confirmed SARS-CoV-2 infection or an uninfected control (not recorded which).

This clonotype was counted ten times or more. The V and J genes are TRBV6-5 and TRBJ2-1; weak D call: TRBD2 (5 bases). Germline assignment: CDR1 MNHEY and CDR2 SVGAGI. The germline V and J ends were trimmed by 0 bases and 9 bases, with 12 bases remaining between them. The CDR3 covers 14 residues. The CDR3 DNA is TGTGCCAGCAGTTACTCCGAGGGTTGGGGTGAGCAGTTCTTC. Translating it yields CASSYSEGWGEQFF.

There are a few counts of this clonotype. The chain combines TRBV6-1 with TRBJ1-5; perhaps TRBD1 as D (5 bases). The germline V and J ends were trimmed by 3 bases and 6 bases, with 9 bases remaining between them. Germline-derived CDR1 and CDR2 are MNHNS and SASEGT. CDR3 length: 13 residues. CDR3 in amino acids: CASSDGGFQPQHF. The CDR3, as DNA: TGTGCCAGCAGTGATGGGGGGTTTCAGCCCCAGCATTTT.

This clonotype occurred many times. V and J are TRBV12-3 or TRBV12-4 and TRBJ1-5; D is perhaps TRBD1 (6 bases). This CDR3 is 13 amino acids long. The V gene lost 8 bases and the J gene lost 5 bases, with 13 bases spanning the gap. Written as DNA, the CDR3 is TGTGCCAGCGGGGGGCAGGGGTATCAGCCCCAGCATTTT. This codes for CASGGQGYQPQHF.

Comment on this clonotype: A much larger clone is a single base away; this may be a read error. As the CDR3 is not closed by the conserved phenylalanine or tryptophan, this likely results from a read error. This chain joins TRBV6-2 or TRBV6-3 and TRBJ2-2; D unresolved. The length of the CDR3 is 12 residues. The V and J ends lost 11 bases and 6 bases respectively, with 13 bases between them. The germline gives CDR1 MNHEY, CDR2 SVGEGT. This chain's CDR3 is CASKKVAGELFL. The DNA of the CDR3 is TGTGCCTCGAAGAAGGTGGCCGGGGAGCTGTTTTTA.

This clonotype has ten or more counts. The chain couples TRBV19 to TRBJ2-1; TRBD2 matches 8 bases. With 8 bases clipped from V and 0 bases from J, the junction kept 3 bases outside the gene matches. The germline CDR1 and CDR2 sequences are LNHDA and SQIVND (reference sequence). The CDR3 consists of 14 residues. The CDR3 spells CASQAGGSYNEQFF. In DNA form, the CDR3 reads TGTGCCAGTCAGGCGGGGGGCTCCTACAATGAGCAGTTCTTC.

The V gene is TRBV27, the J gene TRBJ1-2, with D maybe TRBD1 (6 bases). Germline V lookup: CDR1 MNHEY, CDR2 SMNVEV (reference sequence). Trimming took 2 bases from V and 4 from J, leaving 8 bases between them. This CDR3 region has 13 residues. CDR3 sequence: CASSLVQGYGYTF. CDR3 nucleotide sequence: TGTGCCAGCAGTTTAGTACAGGGCTATGGCTACACCTTC.

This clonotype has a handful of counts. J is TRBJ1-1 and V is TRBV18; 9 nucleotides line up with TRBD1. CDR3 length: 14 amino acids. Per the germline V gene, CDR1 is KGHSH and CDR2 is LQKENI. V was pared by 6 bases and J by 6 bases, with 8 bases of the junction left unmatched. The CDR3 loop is CASSIDRGESEAFF. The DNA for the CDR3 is TGTGCCAGCTCTATAGACAGGGGGGAGTCTGAAGCTTTCTTT.

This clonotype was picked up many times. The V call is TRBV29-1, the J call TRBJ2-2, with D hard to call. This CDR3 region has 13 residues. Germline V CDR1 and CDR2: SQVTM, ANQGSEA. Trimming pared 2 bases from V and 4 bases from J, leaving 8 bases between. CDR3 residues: CSVEFGGTGELFF. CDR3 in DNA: TGCAGCGTTGAATTTGGTGGCACCGGGGAGCTGTTTTTT.

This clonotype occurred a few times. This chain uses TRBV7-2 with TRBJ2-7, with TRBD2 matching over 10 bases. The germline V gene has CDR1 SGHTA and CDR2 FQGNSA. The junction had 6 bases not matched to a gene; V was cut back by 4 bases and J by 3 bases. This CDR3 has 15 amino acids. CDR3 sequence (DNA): TGTGCCAGCAGCTGGCTAGCGGGGGCCAACTACGAGCAGTACTTC. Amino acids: CASSWLAGANYEQYF. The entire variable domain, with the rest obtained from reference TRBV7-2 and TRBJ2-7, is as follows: GAGVSQSPSNKVTEKGKDVELRCDPISGHTALYWYRQSLGQGLEFLIYFQGNSAPDKSGLPSDRFSAERTGGSVSTLTIQRTQQEDSAVYLCASSWLAGANYEQYFGPGTRLTVT.

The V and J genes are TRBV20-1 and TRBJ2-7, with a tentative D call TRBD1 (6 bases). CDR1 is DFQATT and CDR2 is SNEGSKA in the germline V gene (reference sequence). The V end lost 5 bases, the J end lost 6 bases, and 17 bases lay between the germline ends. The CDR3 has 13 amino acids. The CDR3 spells CSARTGLGIEQYF. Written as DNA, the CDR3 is TGCAGTGCTCGAACAGGGCTCGGAATCGAGCAGTACTTC.

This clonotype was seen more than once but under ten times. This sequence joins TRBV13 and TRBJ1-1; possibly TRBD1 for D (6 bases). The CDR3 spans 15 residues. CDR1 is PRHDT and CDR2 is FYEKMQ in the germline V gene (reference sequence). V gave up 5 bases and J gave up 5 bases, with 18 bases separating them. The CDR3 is CASSTLWGASTEAFF. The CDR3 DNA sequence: TGTGCCAGCAGCACCCTTTGGGGGGCGAGTACTGAAGCTTTCTTT.

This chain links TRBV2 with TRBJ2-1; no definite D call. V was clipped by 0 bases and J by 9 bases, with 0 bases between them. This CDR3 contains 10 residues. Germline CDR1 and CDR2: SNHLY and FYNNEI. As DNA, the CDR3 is TGTGCCAGCAGTGAAGCTGAGCAGTTCTTC. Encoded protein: CASSEAEQFF.

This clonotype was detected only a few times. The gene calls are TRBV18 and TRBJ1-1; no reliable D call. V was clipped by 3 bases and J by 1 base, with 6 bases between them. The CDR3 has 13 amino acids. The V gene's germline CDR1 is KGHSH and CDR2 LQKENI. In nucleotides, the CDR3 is TGTGCCAGCTCACCTCACTCGAACACTGAAGCTTTCTTT. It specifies CASSPHSNTEAFF.

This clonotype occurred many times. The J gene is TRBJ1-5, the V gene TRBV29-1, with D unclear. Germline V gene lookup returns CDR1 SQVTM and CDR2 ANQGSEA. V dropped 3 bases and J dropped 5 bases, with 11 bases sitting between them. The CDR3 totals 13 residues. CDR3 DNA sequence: TGCAGCGTTGAGGCGGATAACGATCAGCCCCAGCATTTT. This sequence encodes CSVEADNDQPQHF.

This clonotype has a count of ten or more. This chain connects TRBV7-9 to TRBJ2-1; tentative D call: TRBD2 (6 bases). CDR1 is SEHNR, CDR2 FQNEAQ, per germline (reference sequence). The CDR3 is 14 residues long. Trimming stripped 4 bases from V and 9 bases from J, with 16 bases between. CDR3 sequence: CASSWNSGRGEQFF. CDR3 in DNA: TGTGCCAGCAGCTGGAATAGCGGTCGAGGTGAGCAGTTCTTC.

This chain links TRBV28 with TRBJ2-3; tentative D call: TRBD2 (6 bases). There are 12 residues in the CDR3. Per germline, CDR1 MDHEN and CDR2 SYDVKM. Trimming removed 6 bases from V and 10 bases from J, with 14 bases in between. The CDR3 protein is CASSLRLVSQYF. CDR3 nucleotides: TGTGCCAGCAGCCTTCGACTAGTGTCGCAGTATTTT.

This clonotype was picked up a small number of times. The CDR3 region is CASSISGSSGWNEQFF. CDR3 DNA sequence: TGTGCCAGTAGTATCTCCGGGAGCTCCGGGTGGAATGAGCAGTTCTTC. The chain links TRBV19 to TRBJ2-1; D possibly corresponds to TRBD2 (6 bases). The germline V and J ends were trimmed by 3 bases and 7 bases, with 19 bases remaining between them. The CDR3 totals 16 residues. The germline V gene encodes CDR1 LNHDA and CDR2 SQIVND (reference sequence).